This TCR beta chain was captured by sequencing in a study of monozygotic twins with inflammatory bowel disease (dated by TCRdb to the late 2010s). At the level of the whole study: The full study comprised 30 or so monozygotic twin pairs: nine German pairs (four IBD-concordant, five IBD-discordant) and 19 IBD-discordant Danish pairs. The search for disease-associated traits relied mainly on comparing IBD patients with their genetically identical healthy co-twins within discordant pairs. Each individual had, on average, about 151 000 unique TCRalpha sequences and 181 000 unique TCRbeta sequences available for analysis. Overall study outcomes, separate from this receptor: Measured by the inverse Simpson index, TCRbeta repertoire diversity was lower in IBD patients than in their healthy co-twins. No difference in repertoire similarity was observed between concordant and discordant twins, possibly owing to limited statistical power. Differing immunosuppressive treatments among patients may have added background noise and inter-individual variability to the repertoires. No single strong signal or clonotype linked to IBD turned up in the results, so the idea that one exists was not supported. Different T cell subtypes could not be distinguished in the analysis. Compared with healthy twins, IBD patients shared fewer clonotypes with other individuals, and the difference was most pronounced in patients with signs of disease activity.

From each donor, a roughly 2.4 ml peripheral blood sample was collected into PAXgene tubes and kept at -80 degrees C. Without T cell sorting, total RNA was isolated from whole blood using the PAXgene blood miRNA kit on an automated QIAcube. Deep TCRalpha and TCRbeta repertoire profiling with unique molecular barcoding was performed on peripheral blood of monozygotic twin pairs concordant or discordant for inflammatory bowel disease. For every twin pair, smoking habits were documented, and each individual was categorised as a current, former or never smoker. The method behind the library was 5' RACE. Each TCR library was prepared from 3,000 to 4,500 ng of total RNA. cDNA was synthesized with SMARTScribe reverse transcriptase in eight separate reactions per sample. During cDNA synthesis, template switching introduced unique molecular identifiers that contained a 6-nucleotide sample barcode. Amplification of TCRalpha and TCRbeta cDNA involved two nested PCRs of 16 and 9 cycles, and each PCR was followed by bead purification. Before amplification, cDNA was treated with uracil DNA-glycosylase and purified using the QIAquick PCR purification kit. The second PCR added Illumina TruSeq-compatible adapters along with sample-specific barcodes. TapeStation and Qubit were used to check library quality and concentration, and 5 ng of each library went into the pool. Sequencing of the pooled libraries was done on an Illumina HiSeq2500 single-index Rapid Run using custom sequencing primers and 2 x 100 bp reads. The paper's data handling went like this. MiGEC version 1.2.6 was used for UMI-based consensus assembly to correct PCR and sequencing errors. MiXCR version 2.1.1 was used to carry out V(D)J alignment, clonotype assembly and CDR3 extraction. Gene usage, clonotype sharing and MAIT/NKT TCR abundance were normalised by analysing the top 1000, 10 000 and 20 000 clonotypes per sample. After downsampling to 27 000 UMIs, diversity was calculated as the inverse Simpson index using the vegan R package. Paired Mann-Whitney U tests were applied to discordant twin pairs, and Benjamini-Hochberg correction was used for multiple testing. After TCRdb reprocessed the reads, each CDR3 protein sequence was kept as one row, without DNA. The V and J calls were determined by TCRdb, not by the authors. The sample table holds about 210,000 distinct CDR3 sequences. 7.7% of the sample goes to the ten largest clones.

To note about this clonotype: Its antigen remains undetermined.

The cysteine opens and the phenylalanine closes a CDR3 of 12 amino acids. DNA for this receptor is not on file. The sequencing sample was made of blood. This clonotype was sampled from a human donor with ulcerative colitis or Crohn's disease, or a healthy co-twin of an affected twin (not recorded which). The receptor chain draws on TRBV12-3 or TRBV12-4 and TRBJ2-1; no DNA is available, so the TRBD2 call from TCRdb remains unchecked. The CDR3 protein sequence reads: CASTWEGPEQFF.